Below, 8 T cell receptor beta chains from the same sample are listed, as sequenced in a study of T-cell memory formation after mild COVID-19 (TCRdb year 2021). Library generation was performed with 5' RACE. Sequencing relied on an Illumina NovaSeq 6000. Using fastp at Q25 and MiXCR, TCRdb reprocessed the public reads and kept productive beta chains. Entries are consolidated by CDR3 protein sequence, retaining the most common genes and DNA. This sample comprises about 49,000 distinct CDR3 sequences, roughly 27% of them detected only once. Around 45% of the sample goes to the ten largest clones. The specimen was PBMCs or a T cell subset sorted from them (not recorded which). Receptors originate from a man between 18 and 29 years old who had mild COVID-19 (a few samples of this study predate the infection). The sample titles of this study are shuffled in the database, so cell type and time point are left out; the donor was told from shared clones.

The chain uses TRBV6-4 and TRBJ2-1, with TRBD1 as a possible D gene (5 bases). V was cut by 0 bases and J by 4 bases, with 13 bases left in between. Germline CDR1 reads MRHNA; CDR2 reads SNTAGT. This CDR3 is 16 amino acids long. The CDR3 DNA reads TGTGCCAGCAGTGACTCCTTTCAGGGAAGGTACAATGAGCAGTTCTTC. This gives the protein CASSDSFQGRYNEQFF.

The chain employs TRBV7-8 and TRBJ2-3, with D hard to call. Looked up from germline, CDR1 is SGHVS and CDR2 is FQNEAQ. CDR3 length: 15 residues. V dropped 7 bases and J dropped 1 base, with 15 bases sitting between them. The CDR3 nucleotides read TGTGCCAGCACCCCGCGTGGGTACGGCACAGATACGCAGTATTTT. This translates into CASTPRGYGTDTQYF.

The chain links TRBV4-1 to TRBJ1-2, with D unclear. From germline, CDR1 is MGHRA and CDR2 YSYEKL. Trimming left V 0 bases short and J 4 bases short, with 9 bases between. The CDR3 covers 14 residues. The CDR3 loop is CASSQDPVGYGYTF. The CDR3 DNA sequence: TGCGCCAGCAGCCAAGATCCGGTAGGCTATGGCTACACCTTC.

The table lists this clonotype with a few counts. The chain carries TRBV12-3 or TRBV12-4 and TRBJ2-7; 10 nucleotides match TRBD1. Losses at the gene ends were 1 base for V and 6 bases for J; bases not matched to a gene: 3. This CDR3 is built from 14 residues. In DNA form, the CDR3 reads TGTGCCAGCAGTTTAGGGGACAGGGGTCGCGAGCAGTACTTC. Translated: CASSLGDRGREQYF.

This clonotype showed up just a few times. The rearrangement joins TRBV4-2 to TRBJ2-1; no reliable D call. This CDR3 contains 16 residues. From germline, CDR1 is LGHNA and CDR2 YNFKEQ. V was shortened by 4 bases and J by 7 bases, with 20 bases between the two germline ends. This CDR3 reads CASSPIGFGLANEQFF. CDR3 sequence (DNA): TGTGCCAGCAGCCCTATCGGCTTTGGGTTGGCGAATGAGCAGTTCTTC.

The table lists this clonotype with a few counts. The rearrangement links TRBV27 to TRBJ1-5, with TRBD1 as a possible D gene (5 bases). Germline V gene data show CDR1 as MNHEY and CDR2 as SMNVEV (reference sequence). The V end lost 6 bases, the J end lost 7 bases, and 16 bases lay between the germline ends. The CDR3 contains 14 residues. CDR3 in amino acids: CASSHGQMGQPQHF. The CDR3 DNA reads as TGTGCCAGCAGCCACGGACAAATGGGCCAGCCCCAGCATTTT.

The genes are TRBV12-3 or TRBV12-4 and TRBJ2-1; D is ambiguous. CDR3 size: 11 residues. V was trimmed by 4 bases and J by 10 bases, leaving 8 bases between them. This CDR3 reads CASSSINEQFF. Here the CDR3 DNA reads TGTGCCAGCAGTTCGATAAACGAGCAGTTCTTC.

A few counts support this clonotype. The J gene is TRBJ2-3, the V gene TRBV7-6, with D perhaps TRBD2 (5 bases). This CDR3 spans 15 amino acids. The germline CDR1 and CDR2 sequences are SGHVS and FNYEAQ. V was shortened by 1 base and J by 6 bases, with 14 bases between the two germline ends. The CDR3 protein is CASSLGTDLGDTQYF. CDR3 DNA sequence: TGTGCCAGCAGCTTAGGCACGGACTTGGGGGATACGCAGTATTTT.